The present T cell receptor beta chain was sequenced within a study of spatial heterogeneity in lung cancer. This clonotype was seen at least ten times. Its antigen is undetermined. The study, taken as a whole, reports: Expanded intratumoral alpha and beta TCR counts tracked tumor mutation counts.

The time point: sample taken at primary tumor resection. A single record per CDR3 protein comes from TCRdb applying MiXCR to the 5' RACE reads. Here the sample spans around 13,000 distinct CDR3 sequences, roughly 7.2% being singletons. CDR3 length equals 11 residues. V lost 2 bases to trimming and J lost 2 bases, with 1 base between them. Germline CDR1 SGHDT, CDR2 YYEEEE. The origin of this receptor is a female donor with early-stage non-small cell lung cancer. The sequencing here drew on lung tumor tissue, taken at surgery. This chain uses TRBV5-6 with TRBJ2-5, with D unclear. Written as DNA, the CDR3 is TGTGCCAGCAGCTTACAAGAGACCCAGTACTTC. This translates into CASSLQETQYF.